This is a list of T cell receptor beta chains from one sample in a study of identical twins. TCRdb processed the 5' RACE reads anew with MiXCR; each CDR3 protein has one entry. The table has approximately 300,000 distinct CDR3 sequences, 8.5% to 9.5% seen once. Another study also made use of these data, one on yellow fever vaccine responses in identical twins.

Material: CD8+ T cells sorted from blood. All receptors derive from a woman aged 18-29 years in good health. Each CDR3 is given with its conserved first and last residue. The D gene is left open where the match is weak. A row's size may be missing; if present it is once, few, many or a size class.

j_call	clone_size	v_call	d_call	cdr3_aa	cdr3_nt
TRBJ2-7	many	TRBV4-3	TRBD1	CASSQDRQGEYEQYF	TGCGCCAGCAGCCAAGACCGACAGGGCGAATACGAGCAGTACTTC
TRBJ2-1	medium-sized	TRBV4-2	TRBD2	CASSQPGLAGGDYNEQFF	TGTGCCAGCAGCCAACCGGGACTAGCGGGAGGTGACTACAATGAGCAGTTCTTC
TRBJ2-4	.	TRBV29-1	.	CSVTTAGEDIQYF	TGCAGCGTTACGACAGCCGGCGAGGACATTCAGTACTTC
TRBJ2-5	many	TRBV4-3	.	CASSQDWTGAQETQYF	TGCGCCAGCAGCCAAGATTGGACCGGGGCCCAAGAGACCCAGTACTTC
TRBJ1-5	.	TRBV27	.	CASSPLESNQPQHF	TGTGCCAGCAGTCCCCTTGAGAGCAATCAGCCCCAGCATTTT
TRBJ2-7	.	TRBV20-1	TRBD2	CSASSGRVSYEQYF	TGCAGTGCCTCTAGCGGGAGAGTCTCCTACGAGCAGTACTTC
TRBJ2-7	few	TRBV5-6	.	CASSTVTGVQGEQYF	TGTGCCAGCAGCACCGTGACTGGGGTTCAAGGCGAGCAGTACTTC
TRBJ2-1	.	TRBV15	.	CATSGGEHNEQFF	TGTGCCACCAGCGGAGGGGAGCACAATGAGCAGTTCTTC
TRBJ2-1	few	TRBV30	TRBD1	CAWSAPGGSYNEQFF	TGTGCCTGGAGTGCCCCAGGGGGCTCCTACAATGAGCAGTTCTTC
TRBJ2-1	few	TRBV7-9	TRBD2	CASSSQTSGAHNEQFF	TGTGCCAGCAGCTCCCAGACTAGCGGGGCCCACAATGAGCAGTTCTTC
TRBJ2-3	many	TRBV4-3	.	CASSQVRGGADTQYF	TGCGCCAGCAGCCAAGTTAGGGGGGGGGCAGATACGCAGTATTTT
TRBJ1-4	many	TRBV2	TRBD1	CASSEARTGLGRNEKLFF	TGTGCCAGCAGTGAAGCGAGGACAGGCCTTGGTCGAAATGAAAAACTGTTTTTT
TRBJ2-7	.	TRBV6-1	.	CASSPQPSYEQYF	TGTGCCAGCAGTCCCCAGCCGAGCTACGAGCAGTACTTC
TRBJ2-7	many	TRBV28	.	CASSLSPDSPYEQYF	TGTGCCAGCAGTTTATCCCCGGACAGTCCCTACGAGCAGTACTTC
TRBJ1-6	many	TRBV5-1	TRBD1	CASSGTGTANSPLHF	TGCGCCAGCAGCGGAACCGGGACAGCCAATTCACCCCTCCACTTT
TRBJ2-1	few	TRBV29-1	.	CSAAGNEQFF	TGCAGCGCCGCAGGCAATGAGCAGTTCTTC
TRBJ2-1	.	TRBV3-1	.	CASSQDREQFF	TGTGCCAGCAGCCAAGATCGTGAGCAGTTCTTC
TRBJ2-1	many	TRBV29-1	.	CSVELESDEQFF	TGCAGCGTTGAATTGGAATCTGATGAGCAGTTCTTC
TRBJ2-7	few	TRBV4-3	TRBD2	CASSQERTSGYEQYF	TGCGCCAGCAGCCAAGAGAGGACTAGCGGATACGAGCAGTACTTC
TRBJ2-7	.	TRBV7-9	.	CASSERVSSYEQYF	TGTGCCAGCAGCGAACGAGTGAGCTCCTACGAGCAGTACTTC
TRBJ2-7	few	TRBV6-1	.	CASRPGEVEQYF	TGTGCCAGCAGGCCCGGGGAGGTCGAGCAGTACTTC
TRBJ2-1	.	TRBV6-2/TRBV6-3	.	CASSYTSSYNEQFF	TGTGCCAGCAGTTACACTAGCTCGTACAATGAGCAGTTCTTC
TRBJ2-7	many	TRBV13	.	CASSYGQTYEQYF	TGTGCCAGCAGCTATGGACAGACCTACGAGCAGTACTTC
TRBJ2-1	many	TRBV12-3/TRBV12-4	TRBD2	CASTEMGLASAEQFF	TGTGCCAGCACCGAGATGGGACTAGCATCGGCTGAGCAGTTCTTC
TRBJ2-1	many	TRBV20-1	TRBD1	CSASHPGQGSDEQFF	TGCAGTGCTAGTCACCCGGGACAGGGGTCGGATGAGCAGTTCTTC
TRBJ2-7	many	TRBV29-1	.	CSVGHWDRYEQYF	TGCAGCGTTGGACATTGGGACCGCTACGAGCAGTACTTC
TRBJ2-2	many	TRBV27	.	CASSLSPLVGTGELFF	TGTGCCAGCAGTTTATCCCCTTTAGTTGGCACCGGGGAGCTGTTTTTT
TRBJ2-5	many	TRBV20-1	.	CSAGARDQETQYF	TGCAGTGCTGGAGCTAGGGACCAAGAGACCCAGTACTTC
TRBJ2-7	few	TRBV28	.	CASSWRGLRRSYEQYF	TGTGCCAGCAGTTGGCGAGGCCTTCGGCGATCCTACGAGCAGTACTTC
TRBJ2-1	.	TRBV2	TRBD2	CASSEFTLAEVEQFF	TGTGCCAGCAGTGAATTTACGCTAGCGGAAGTTGAGCAGTTCTTC
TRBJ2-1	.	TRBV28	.	CASRPDRDEQFF	TGTGCCAGCAGACCAGACAGAGATGAGCAGTTCTTC
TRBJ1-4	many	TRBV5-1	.	CASSLGVAGTEKLFF	TGCGCCAGCAGCTTGGGTGTAGCAGGGACTGAAAAACTGTTTTTT
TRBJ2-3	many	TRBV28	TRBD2	CASSSRTSGMYTQYF	TGTGCCAGCAGTTCCAGGACTAGCGGGATGTATACGCAGTATTTT
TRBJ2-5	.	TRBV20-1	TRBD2	CSAMEAGVGAETQYF	TGCAGTGCTATGGAGGCGGGAGTGGGAGCAGAGACCCAGTACTTC
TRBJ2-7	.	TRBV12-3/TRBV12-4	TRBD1	CASGWSTGGANYEQYF	TGTGCCAGTGGCTGGTCTACAGGGGGTGCTAACTACGAGCAGTACTTC